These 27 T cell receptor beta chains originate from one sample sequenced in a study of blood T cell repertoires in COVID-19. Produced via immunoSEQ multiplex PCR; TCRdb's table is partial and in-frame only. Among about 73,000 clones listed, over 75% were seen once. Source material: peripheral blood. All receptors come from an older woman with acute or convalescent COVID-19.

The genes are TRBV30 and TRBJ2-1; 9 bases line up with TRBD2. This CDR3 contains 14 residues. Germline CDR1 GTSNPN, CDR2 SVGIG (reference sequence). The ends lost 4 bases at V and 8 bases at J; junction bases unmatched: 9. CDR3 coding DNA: TGTGCCTGGATGAGGCGCGGGGGGGCCGATGAGCAGTTCTTC. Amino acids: CAWMRRGGADEQFF.

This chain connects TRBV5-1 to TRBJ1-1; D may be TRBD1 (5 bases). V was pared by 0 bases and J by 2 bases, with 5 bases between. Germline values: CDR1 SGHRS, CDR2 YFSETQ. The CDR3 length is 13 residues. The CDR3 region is CASSLGTNTEAFF. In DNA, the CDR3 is TGCGCCAGCAGCTTGGGGACAAACACTGAAGCTTTCTTT.

Here the CDR3 reads CASTGQGRIGSPLHF. The DNA for the CDR3 is TGTGCCAGTACCGGACAGGGACGTATCGGTTCACCCCTCCACTTT. This sequence joins TRBV19 and TRBJ1-6; 8 bases are a match to TRBD1. V shed 7 bases and J 9 bases; nucleotides not matched to a gene: 11. From germline, CDR1 is LNHDA and CDR2 SQIVND (reference sequence). CDR3 length: 15 residues.

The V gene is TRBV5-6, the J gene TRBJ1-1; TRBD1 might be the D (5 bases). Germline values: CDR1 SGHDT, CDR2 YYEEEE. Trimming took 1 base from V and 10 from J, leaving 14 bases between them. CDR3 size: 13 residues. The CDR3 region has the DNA TGTGCCAGCAGCTTGTGGGGGGTATCGGGAGCTTTCTTT. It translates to CASSLWGVSGAFF. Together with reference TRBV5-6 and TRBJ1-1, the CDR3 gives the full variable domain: DAGVTQSPTHLIKTRGQQVTLRCSPKSGHDTVSWYQQALGQGPQFIFQYYEEEERQRGNFPDRFSGHQFPNYSSELNVNALLLGDSALYLCASSLWGVSGAFFGQGTRLTVV.

The CDR3 sequence is CASSLGRGGGNTEAFF. In DNA, the CDR3 is TGTGCCAGCAGCCTCGGACGTGGCGGGGGGAACACTGAAGCTTTCTTT. V and J are TRBV5-4 and TRBJ1-1; perhaps TRBD1 as D (5 bases). The CDR3 is 16 residues long. V was cut by 4 bases and J by 1 base, with 17 bases left in between. From germline, CDR1 is SGHNT and CDR2 YYREEE (reference sequence).

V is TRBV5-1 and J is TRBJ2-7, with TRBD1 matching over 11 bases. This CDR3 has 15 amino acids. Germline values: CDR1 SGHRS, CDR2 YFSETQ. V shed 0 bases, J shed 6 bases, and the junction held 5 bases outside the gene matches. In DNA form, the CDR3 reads TGCGCCAGCAGCTTGGTGGGACAGGGGGGCTCCGAGCAGTACTTC. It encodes CASSLVGQGGSEQYF.

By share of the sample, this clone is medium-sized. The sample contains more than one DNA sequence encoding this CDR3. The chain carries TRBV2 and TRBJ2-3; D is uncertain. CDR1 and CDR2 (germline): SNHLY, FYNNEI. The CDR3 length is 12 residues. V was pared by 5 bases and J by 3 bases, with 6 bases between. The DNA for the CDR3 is TGTGCCAGCAGTTCCGGGACAGATACGCAGTATTTT. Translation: CASSSGTDTQYF.

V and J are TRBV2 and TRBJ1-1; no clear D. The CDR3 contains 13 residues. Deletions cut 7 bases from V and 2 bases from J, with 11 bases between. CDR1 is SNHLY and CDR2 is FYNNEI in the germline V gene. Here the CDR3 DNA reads TGTGCCAGCACCAATGAGGTAAACACTGAAGCTTTCTTT. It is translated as CASTNEVNTEAFF. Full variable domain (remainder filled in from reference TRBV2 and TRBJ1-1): EPEVTQTPSHQVTQMGQEVILRCVPISNHLYFYWYRQILGQKVEFLVSFYNNEISEKSEIFDDQFSVERPDGSNFTLKIRSTKLEDSAMYFCASTNEVNTEAFFGQGTRLTVV.

In DNA form, the CDR3 reads TGTGCCAGCAGGGCCGGGACAGGGAGGGAGACCCAGTACTTC. Translated: CASRAGTGRETQYF. The chain combines TRBV5-4 with TRBJ2-5; 9 nucleotides align to TRBD1. CDR1 SGHNT and CDR2 YYREEE come from the germline V gene (reference sequence). The CDR3 is 14 amino acids. V shed 5 bases, J shed 5 bases, and the junction held 7 bases outside the gene matches.

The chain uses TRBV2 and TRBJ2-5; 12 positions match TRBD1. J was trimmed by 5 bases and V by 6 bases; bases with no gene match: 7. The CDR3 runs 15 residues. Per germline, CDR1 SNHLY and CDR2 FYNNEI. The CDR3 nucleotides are TGTGCCAGCAGGGGACAGGGGGCGCGAGGGGAGACCCAGTACTTC. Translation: CASRGQGARGETQYF.

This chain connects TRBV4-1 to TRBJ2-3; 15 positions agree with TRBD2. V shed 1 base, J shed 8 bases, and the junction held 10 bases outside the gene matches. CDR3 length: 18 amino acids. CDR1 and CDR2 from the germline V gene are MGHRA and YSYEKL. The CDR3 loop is CASSQGTSGRAGSGTQYF. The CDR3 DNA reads TGCGCCAGCAGCCAAGGGACTAGCGGGAGGGCCGGGTCCGGTACGCAGTATTTT.

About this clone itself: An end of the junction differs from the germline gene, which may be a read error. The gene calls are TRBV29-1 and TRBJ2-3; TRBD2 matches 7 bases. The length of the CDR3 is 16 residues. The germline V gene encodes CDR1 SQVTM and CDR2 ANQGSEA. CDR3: CSVESLRGSRTDTQYF. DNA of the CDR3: TGCAGCGTTGAATCTTTGCGGGGGTCCCGCACTGATACGCAGTATTTT.

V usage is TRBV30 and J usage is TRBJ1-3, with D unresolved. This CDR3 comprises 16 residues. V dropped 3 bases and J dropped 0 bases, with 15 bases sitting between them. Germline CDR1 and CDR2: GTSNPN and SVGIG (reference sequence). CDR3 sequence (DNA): TGTGCCTGGAGCGTCGAGCCCTCATCCTCTGGAAACACCATATATTTT. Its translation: CAWSVEPSSSGNTIYF.

The CDR3 nucleotides read TGTGCCACCAGTGACTCAACACGGGACTTCGCCGAGCAGTACTTC. This encodes CATSDSTRDFAEQYF. This chain connects TRBV24-1 to TRBJ2-7; perhaps TRBD2 as D (6 bases). Per the germline V gene, CDR1 is KGHDR and CDR2 is SFDVKD. The V and J ends lost 4 bases and 6 bases respectively, with 18 bases between them. The CDR3 extends over 15 amino acids.

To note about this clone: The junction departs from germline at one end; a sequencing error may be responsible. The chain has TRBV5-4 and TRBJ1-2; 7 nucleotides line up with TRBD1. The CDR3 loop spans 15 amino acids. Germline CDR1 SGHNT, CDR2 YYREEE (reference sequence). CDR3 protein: CASTLDRLRSYGYTF. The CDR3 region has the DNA TGTGCCAGCACCTTGGACAGGCTGAGAAGCTATGGCTACACCTTC. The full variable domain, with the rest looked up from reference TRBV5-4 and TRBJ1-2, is ETGVTQSPTHLIKTRGQQVTLRCSSQSGHNTVSWYQQALGQGPQFIFQYYREEENGRGNFPPRFSGLQFPNYSSELNVNALELDDSALYLCASTLDRLRSYGYTFGSGTRLTVV.

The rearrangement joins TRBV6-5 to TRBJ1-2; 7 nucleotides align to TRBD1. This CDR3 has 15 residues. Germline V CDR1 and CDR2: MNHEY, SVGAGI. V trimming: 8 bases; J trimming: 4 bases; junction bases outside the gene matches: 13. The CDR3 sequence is CASRISWDSAYGYTF. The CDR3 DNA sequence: TGTGCCAGCCGGATCTCCTGGGACAGCGCCTATGGCTACACCTTC.

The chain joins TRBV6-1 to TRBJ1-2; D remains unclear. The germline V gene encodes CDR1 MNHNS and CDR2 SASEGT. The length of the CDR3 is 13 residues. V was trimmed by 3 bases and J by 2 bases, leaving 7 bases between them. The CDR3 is CASSDDLNYGYTF. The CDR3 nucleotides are TGTGCCAGCAGTGACGACTTAAACTATGGCTACACCTTC.

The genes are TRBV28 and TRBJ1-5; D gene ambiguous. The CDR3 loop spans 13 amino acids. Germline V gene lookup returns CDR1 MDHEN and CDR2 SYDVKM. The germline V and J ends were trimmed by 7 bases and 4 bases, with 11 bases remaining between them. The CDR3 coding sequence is TGTGCCAGCACGCGGAGAGGGAATCAGCCCCAGCATTTT. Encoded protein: CASTRRGNQPQHF.

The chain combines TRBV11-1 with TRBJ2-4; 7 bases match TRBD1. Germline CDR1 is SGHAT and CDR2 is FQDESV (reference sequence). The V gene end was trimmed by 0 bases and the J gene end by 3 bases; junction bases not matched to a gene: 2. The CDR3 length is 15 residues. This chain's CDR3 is CASSLAGGVKNIQYF. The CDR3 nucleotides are TGTGCCAGCAGCTTAGCAGGGGGCGTCAAAAACATTCAGTACTTC.

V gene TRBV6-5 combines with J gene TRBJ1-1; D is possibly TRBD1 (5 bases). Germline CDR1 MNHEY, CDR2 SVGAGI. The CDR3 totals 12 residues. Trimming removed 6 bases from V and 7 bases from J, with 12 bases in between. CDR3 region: CASRGGRGEAFF. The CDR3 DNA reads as TGTGCCAGCAGGGGGGGTAGGGGTGAAGCTTTCTTT.

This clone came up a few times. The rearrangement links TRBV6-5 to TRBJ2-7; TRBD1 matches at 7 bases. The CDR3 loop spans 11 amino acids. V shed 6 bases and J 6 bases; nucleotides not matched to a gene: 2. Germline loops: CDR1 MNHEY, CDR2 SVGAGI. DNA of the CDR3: TGTGCCAGCAGAAGACAGGGCGAGCAGTACTTC. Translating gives CASRRQGEQYF.

The DNA for the CDR3 is TGTGCCAGCAGTGAAACAGGACAGGAGGCCTACGAGCAGTACTTC. It specifies CASSETGQEAYEQYF. The genes are TRBV2 and TRBJ2-7; 7 bases are shared with TRBD1. V was clipped by 2 bases and J by 2 bases; unmatched bases: 6. This CDR3 region has 15 residues. Germline CDR1 reads SNHLY; CDR2 reads FYNNEI.

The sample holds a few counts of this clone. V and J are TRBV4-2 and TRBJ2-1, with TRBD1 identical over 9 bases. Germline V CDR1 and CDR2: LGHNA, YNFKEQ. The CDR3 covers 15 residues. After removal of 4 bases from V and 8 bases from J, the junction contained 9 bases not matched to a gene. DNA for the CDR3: TGTGCCAGCAGCCGTTCCGGGACAGGGAGATATGAGCAGTTCTTC. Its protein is CASSRSGTGRYEQFF.

The CDR3 DNA is TGTGCCAGCAGCCAAAACGCAGGTGGGAACACTGAAGCTTTCTTT. As protein: CASSQNAGGNTEAFF. This chain connects TRBV14 to TRBJ1-1, with unresolved D. CDR1 and CDR2 (germline): SGHDN, FVKESK. The CDR3 runs 15 residues. V lost 2 bases and J 1 base, leaving 11 bases between the germline ends. Drawing the rest from reference TRBV14 and TRBJ1-1, the complete variable domain is EAGVTQFPSHSVIEKGQTVTLRCDPISGHDNLYWYRRVMGKEIKFLLHFVKESKQDESGMPNNRFLAERTGGTYSTLKVQPAELEDSGVYFCASSQNAGGNTEAFFGQGTRLTVV.

CDR3: CASRWGDSFNEQFF. The DNA for the CDR3 is TGTGCCAGCAGATGGGGGGACAGTTTTAATGAGCAGTTCTTC. The chain has TRBV2 and TRBJ2-1; possible D gene TRBD1, 7 bases. Germline V gives CDR1 SNHLY, CDR2 FYNNEI. Trimming stripped 6 bases from V and 7 bases from J, with 16 bases between. The CDR3 is made up of 14 amino acids.

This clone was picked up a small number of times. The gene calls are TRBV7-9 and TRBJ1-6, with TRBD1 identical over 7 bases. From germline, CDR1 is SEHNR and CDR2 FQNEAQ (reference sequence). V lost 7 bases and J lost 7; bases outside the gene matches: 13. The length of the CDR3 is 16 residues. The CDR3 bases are TGTGCCAGCACCCAAGCTCTGGGCAGGGGGAATTCACCCCTCCACTTT. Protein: CASTQALGRGNSPLHF.

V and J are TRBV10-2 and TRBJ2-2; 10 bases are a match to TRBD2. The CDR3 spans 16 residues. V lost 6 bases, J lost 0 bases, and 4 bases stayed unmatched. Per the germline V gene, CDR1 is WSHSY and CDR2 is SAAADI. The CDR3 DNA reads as TGCGCCAGCAGGGTAGCGGGAGGTTCGAACACCGGGGAGCTGTTTTTT. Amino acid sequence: CASRVAGGSNTGELFF.